Each of the 4 T cell receptor beta chains below was sequenced from the same sample in a study of blood T cell repertoires in COVID-19. Generated by immunoSEQ multiplex PCR, the TCRdb table keeps only in-frame clones and is missing some. The table shows roughly 100,000 clones, with about 86% occurring only once. The sequenced sample was peripheral blood. Source of these receptors: a man in his fifties or sixties with acute or convalescent COVID-19.

J is TRBJ2-1 and V is TRBV10-2; 11 positions match TRBD2. Germline V gives CDR1 WSHSY, CDR2 SAAADI. Trimming removed 7 bases from V and 8 bases from J; junction bases left unmatched: 4. The CDR3 contains 13 residues. CDR3 loop: CASKTSGTDEQFF. The CDR3 nucleotides are TGCGCCAGCAAGACTAGCGGGACGGATGAGCAGTTCTTC.

This clone was recorded once. The chain is built from TRBV18 and TRBJ2-2; 9 bases are shared with TRBD1. The junction had 8 bases not matched to a gene; V was cut back by 6 bases and J by 0 bases. In germline, CDR1 is KGHSH, CDR2 LQKENI. The CDR3 extends over 17 amino acids. CDR3 bases: TGTGCCAGCTCCGTACTGGGACAGGGTACGAACACCGGGGAGCTGTTTTTT. This gives the protein CASSVLGQGTNTGELFF.

This clone showed up just a few times. The J gene is TRBJ1-2, the V gene TRBV4-3; 12 positions agree with TRBD1. The germline V gene encodes CDR1 LGHNA and CDR2 YSLEER. CDR3 length: 14 amino acids. The trim removed 4 bases at V and 7 bases at J, leaving 4 bases unmatched. The DNA for the CDR3 is TGCGCCAGCAGCCTAGGGACAGGGGGCGGTGGCTACACCTTC. Protein sequence: CASSLGTGGGGYTF.

The V gene is TRBV30, the J gene TRBJ2-6, with 7 positions matching TRBD1. There are 17 residues in the CDR3. Per germline, CDR1 GTSNPN and CDR2 SVGIG (reference sequence). Unmatched junction bases numbered 8, after V lost 1 base and J lost 2 bases. The CDR3 region is CAWSERTGPPGANVLTF. The DNA of the CDR3 is TGTGCCTGGAGTGAAAGGACAGGCCCACCTGGGGCCAACGTCCTGACTTTC. The variable domain in full, completed from reference TRBV30 and TRBJ2-6, reads SQTIHQWPATLVQPVGSPLSLECTVEGTSNPNLYWYRQAAGRGLQLLFYSVGIGQISSEVPQNLSASRPQDRQFILSSKKLLLSDSGFYLCAWSERTGPPGANVLTFGAGSRLTVL.